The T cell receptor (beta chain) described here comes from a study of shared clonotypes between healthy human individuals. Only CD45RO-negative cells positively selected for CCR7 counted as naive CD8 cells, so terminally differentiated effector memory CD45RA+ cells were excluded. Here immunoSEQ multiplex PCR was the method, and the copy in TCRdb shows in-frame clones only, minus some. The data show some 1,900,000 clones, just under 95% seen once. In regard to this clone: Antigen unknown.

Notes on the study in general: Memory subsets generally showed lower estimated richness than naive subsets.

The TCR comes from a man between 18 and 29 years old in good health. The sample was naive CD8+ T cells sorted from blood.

CDR3 nucleotides: TGTGCCAGCAAGGTAGAGGGGTACGATACGCAGTATTTT. Translating it yields CASKVEGYDTQYF. J is TRBJ2-3 and V is TRBV28; either TRBD1 or TRBD2 may fit D (5 bases each). Germline V gene lookup returns CDR1 MDHEN and CDR2 SYDVKM. The CDR3 is 13 amino acids. V lost 7 bases and J 6 bases, leaving 14 bases between the germline ends.